This TCR beta chain was captured by sequencing in a study of blood T cell repertoires in COVID-19. The junction had 5 bases not matched to a gene; V was cut back by 2 bases and J by 1 base. The germline V gene encodes CDR1 SGHKS and CDR2 YYEKEE (reference sequence). CDR3 length: 15 residues. As handled by the study authors: Cell counts per sample came from amplifying reference gene primers. Assay used: immunoSEQ multiplex PCR; TCRdb lists only in-frame clones, some missing. V, J and clone size derive from that table, while D and trimming were established from the DNA sequence. This sample has around 300,000 clones; 85% to 90% occur once, and the top ten carry 0.8% to 1.3%.

This TCR was recovered from a woman aged 40 to 49 with COVID-19, enrolled during active disease. The chain joins TRBV5-5 to TRBJ1-1, with 7 bases that match TRBD1. Sequencing was performed on peripheral blood. The chain's CDR3 is CASSFFAGGNTEAFF. In nucleotides, the CDR3 is TGTGCCAGCAGCTTCTTTGCAGGGGGGAACACTGAAGCTTTCTTT.